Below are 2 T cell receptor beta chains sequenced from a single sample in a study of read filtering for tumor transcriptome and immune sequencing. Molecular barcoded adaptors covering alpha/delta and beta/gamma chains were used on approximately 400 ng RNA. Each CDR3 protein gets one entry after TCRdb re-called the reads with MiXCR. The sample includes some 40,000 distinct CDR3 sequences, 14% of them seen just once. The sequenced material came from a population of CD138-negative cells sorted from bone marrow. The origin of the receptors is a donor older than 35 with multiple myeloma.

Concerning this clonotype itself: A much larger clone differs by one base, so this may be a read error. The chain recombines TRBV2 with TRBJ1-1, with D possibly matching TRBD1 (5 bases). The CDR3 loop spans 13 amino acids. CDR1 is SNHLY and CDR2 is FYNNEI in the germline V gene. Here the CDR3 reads CASKTALNTGAFF. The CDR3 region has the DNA TGTGCCAGCAAGACAGCGTTGAACACTGGAGCTTTCTTT.

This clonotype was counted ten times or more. This chain's CDR3 is CASSFQNSNQPQHF. The CDR3 nucleotides are TGTGCCAGCAGCTTTCAAAATAGCAATCAGCCCCAGCATTTT. J is TRBJ1-5 and V is TRBV7-9; no clear D gene. Between the trimmed V and J ends, which lost 3 bases and 0 bases, there was a span of 6 bases. The CDR3 spans 14 residues. Germline values: CDR1 SEHNR, CDR2 FQNEAQ (reference sequence).